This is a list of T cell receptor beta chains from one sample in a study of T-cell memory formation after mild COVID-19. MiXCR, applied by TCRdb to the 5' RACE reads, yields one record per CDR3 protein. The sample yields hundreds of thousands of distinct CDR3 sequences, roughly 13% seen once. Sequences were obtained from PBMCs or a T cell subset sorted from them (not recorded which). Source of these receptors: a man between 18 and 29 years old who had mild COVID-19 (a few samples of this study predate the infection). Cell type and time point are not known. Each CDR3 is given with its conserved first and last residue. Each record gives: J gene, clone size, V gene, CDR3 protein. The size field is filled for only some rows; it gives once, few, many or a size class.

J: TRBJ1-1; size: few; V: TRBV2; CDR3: CASSTQRDTEAFF
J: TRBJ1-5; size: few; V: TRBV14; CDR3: CASSQRGPPRNQPQHF
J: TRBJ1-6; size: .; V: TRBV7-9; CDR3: CASSPRQGTNSPLHF
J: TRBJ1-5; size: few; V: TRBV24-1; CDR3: CATAKTTGPQHF
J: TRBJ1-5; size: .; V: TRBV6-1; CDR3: CASSEKAGQPQHF
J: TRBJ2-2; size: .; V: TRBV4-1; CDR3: CASSQVAGGLNTGELFF
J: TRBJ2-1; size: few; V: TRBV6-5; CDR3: CASSYSEDSGGYNEQFF
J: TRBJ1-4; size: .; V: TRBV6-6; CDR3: CASRNFQLGQGNEKLFF
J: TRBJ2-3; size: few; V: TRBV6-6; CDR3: CASSRDPTDTQYF
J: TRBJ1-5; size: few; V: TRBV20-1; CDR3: CSAAPLGTDSNQPQHF
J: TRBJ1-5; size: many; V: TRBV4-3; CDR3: CASSQEAMGGLNQPQHF
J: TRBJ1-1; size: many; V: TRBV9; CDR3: CASSAKGGGSSEAFF
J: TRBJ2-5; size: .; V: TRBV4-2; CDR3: CASSRSGGAGETQYF
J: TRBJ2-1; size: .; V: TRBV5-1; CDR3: CASSDPGSSYNEQFF
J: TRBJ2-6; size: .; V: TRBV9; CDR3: CASRPGQGVRGANVLTF
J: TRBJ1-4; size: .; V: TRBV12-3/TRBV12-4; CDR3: CASSLTAGEKLFF
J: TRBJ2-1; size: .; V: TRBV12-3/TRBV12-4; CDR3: CASSPGWNEQFF
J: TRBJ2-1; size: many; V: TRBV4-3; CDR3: CASSQVTDRVNEQFF
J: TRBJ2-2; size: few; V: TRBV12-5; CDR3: CASGLWVASPTGELFF
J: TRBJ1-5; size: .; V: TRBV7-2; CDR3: CASSLGADIQPQHF
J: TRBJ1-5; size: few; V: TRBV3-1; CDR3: CASSPGQRNQPQHF
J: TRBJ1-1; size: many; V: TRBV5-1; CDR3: CASIPDRANTEAFF
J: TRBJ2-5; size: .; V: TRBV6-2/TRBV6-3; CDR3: CASSRLSAQYF
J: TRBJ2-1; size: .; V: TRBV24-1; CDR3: CATSDASGPYNEQFF
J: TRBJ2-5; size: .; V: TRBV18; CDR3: CASSPLGSQEGTQYF
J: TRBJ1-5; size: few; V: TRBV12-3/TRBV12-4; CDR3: CASSSPGGGQPQHF
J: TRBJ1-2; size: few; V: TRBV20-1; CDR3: CSAGGPGSDYGYTF
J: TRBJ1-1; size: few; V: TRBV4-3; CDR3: CASSQGQGSYTEAFF
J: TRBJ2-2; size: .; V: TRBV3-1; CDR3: CASSLTRGAGDTGELFF
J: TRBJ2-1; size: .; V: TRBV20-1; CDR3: CSARDLGGGAYNEQFF
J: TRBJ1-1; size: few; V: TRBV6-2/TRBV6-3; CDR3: CASAPLPGQGAEAFF
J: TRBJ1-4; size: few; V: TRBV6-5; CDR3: CASRTRRGRGSEKLFF
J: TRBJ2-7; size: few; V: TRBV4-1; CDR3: CASSPGTDPSYEQYF
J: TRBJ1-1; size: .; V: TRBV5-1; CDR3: CASSLAVAGGDEAFF
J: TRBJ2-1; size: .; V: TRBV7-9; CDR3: CASSLALGTNNEQFF
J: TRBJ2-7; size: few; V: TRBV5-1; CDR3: CASSLEGLGAYEQYF
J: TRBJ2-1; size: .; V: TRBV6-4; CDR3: CATSLAGGTNEQFF
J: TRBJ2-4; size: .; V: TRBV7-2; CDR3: CASSLEWGASGIQYF
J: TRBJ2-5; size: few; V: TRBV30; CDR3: CAWSVVAGVPTQYF
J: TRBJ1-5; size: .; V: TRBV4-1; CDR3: CASSQSGGYQPQHF
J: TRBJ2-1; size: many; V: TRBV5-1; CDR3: CASNPRQVGSSYNEQFF
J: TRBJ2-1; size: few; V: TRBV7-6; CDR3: CASSLATSGGADEQFF
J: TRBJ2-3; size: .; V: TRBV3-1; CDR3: CASSQDRMRTSGGAWGDTQYF
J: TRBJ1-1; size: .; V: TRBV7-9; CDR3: CASSTGQEGTEAFF
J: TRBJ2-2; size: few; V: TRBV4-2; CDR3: CASTAGLLNTGELFF
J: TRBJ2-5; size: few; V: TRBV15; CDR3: CATDSGVGETQYF
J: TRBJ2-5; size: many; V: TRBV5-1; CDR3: CASSPAVTWGETQYF
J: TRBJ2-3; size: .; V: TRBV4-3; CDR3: CASSQDLGRDLGTDTQYF
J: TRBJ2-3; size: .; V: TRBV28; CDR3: CASSFQVGMDTQYF
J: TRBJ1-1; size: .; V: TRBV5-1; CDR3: CASSLRQGRFTEAFF
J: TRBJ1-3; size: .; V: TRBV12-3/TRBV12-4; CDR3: CASFQHSGNTIYF
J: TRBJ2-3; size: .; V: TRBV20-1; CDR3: CSANGLAGTDTQYF
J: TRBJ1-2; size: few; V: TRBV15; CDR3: CATSTPVGRVFYGYTF
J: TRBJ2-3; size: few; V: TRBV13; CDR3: CASSSVGGAITDTQYF
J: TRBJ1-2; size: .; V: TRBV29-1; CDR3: CSVDGRGPADGYTF